This is a list of T cell receptor beta chains from one sample in a study of T cells in Graves' hyperthyroidism and ophthalmopathy. Each CDR3 protein is one row after TCRdb ran MiXCR on the multiplex PCR reads. Here the sample spans 340,000 or so distinct CDR3 sequences, 21% being singletons. The sample consisted of blood. These receptors were obtained from a woman between 45 and 60 years old with Graves' hyperthyroidism. Both conserved end residues are part of each CDR3. The D gene is left open where the match is weak. Rows give clone size only sometimes, using once, few, many, or a class for an expanded clone.

v_gene	j_gene	d_gene	abundance	CDR3aa	CDR3nt
TRBV11-2	TRBJ1-3	TRBD1	many	CASSLTGGDGNTIYF	TGTGCCAGCAGCTTAACAGGGGGCGATGGAAACACCATATATTTT
TRBV6-1	TRBJ2-1	NA	NA	CASSDSGTMRFF	TGTGCCAGCAGTGACTCCGGGACAATGCGGTTCTTC
TRBV5-4	TRBJ2-7	NA	few	CASSLATGSSYEQYF	TGTGCCAGCAGCTTGGCGACGGGAAGCTCCTACGAGCAGTACTTC
TRBV18	TRBJ1-1	TRBD1	NA	CASSQITGTGVANTEAFF	TGTGCCAGCTCACAAATAACCGGGACAGGGGTCGCGAACACTGAAGCTTTCTTT
TRBV11-3	TRBJ2-5	NA	many	CASSLGGTQETQYF	TGTGCCAGCAGCTTAGGAGGGACACAAGAGACCCAGTACTTC
TRBV20-1	TRBJ2-3	NA	few	CSARDRIQGADTQYF	TGCAGTGCTAGAGATCGAATACAGGGTGCAGATACGCAGTATTTT
TRBV30	TRBJ2-2	NA	few	CAWKVTARGTGELFF	TGTGCCTGGAAAGTGACAGCCCGGGGAACCGGGGAGCTGTTTTTT
TRBV12-3/TRBV12-4	TRBJ2-1	NA	many	CASSLSFWQNNNEQFF	TGTGCCAGCAGTTTAAGTTTTTGGCAGAACAACAATGAGCAGTTCTTC
TRBV2	TRBJ2-4	NA	NA	CASSQELAKNIQYF	TGTGCCAGCAGTCAAGAACTAGCCAAAAACATTCAGTACTTC
TRBV7-9	TRBJ2-5	TRBD2	NA	CASSLELVLAEETQYF	TGTGCCAGCAGTCTAGAGTTGGTACTAGCGGAAGAGACCCAGTACTTC
TRBV7-2	TRBJ2-1	TRBD2	many	CASSLAPASGGKAYNEQFF	TGTGCCAGCAGCTTAGCGCCGGCTAGCGGGGGGAAGGCCTACAATGAGCAGTTCTTC
TRBV24-1	TRBJ2-1	NA	NA	CATSDPYGTRDEQFF	TGTGCCACCAGTGACCCGTATGGTACCCGGGATGAGCAGTTCTTC
TRBV30	TRBJ2-7	NA	many	CAWSPSYEQYF	TGTGCCTGGAGTCCCAGCTACGAGCAGTACTTC
TRBV27	TRBJ1-5	TRBD1	many	CASSPRQGANQPQHF	TGTGCCAGCAGCCCACGGCAGGGGGCAAACCAGCCCCAGCATTTT
TRBV10-2	TRBJ2-7	NA	many	CASSVDRFYEQYF	TGCGCCAGCAGTGTTGACAGATTCTACGAGCAGTACTTC
TRBV27	TRBJ2-3	NA	NA	CASSSLRDTDTQYF	TGTGCCAGCAGTTCTCTTCGGGACACAGATACGCAGTATTTT
TRBV3-1	TRBJ1-6	TRBD1	few	CASSQTGEGGSPLHF	TGTGCCAGCAGCCAGACAGGGGAAGGAGGTTCACCCCTCCACTTT
TRBV11-2	TRBJ1-2	TRBD1	few	CASSSTDRDGYTF	TGTGCCAGCAGCTCCACAGACAGGGACGGCTACACCTTC
TRBV28	TRBJ2-7	NA	NA	CASSSGHQRTYEQYF	TGTGCCAGCAGCTCCGGACACCAACGGACCTACGAGCAGTACTTC
TRBV28	TRBJ1-4	NA	many	CASSPGAGKKLFF	TGTGCCAGCAGCCCGGGGGCGGGGAAAAAACTGTTTTTT
TRBV4-1	TRBJ2-5	TRBD2	few	CASSQGTSLQETQYF	TGCGCCAGCAGCCAAGGGACTAGTTTACAAGAGACCCAGTACTTC
TRBV6-2/TRBV6-3	TRBJ2-6	NA	few	CASSSDSGANVLTF	TGTGCCAGCAGTTCGGACTCTGGGGCCAACGTCCTGACTTTC
TRBV6-5	TRBJ2-1	TRBD2	many	CASSYWGGVEQFF	TGTGCCAGCAGTTACTGGGGAGGGGTTGAGCAGTTCTTC
TRBV6-2/TRBV6-3	TRBJ1-6	NA	few	CASSFSGTVNSPLHF	TGTGCCAGCAGTTTTTCCGGGACGGTGAATTCACCCCTCCACTTT
TRBV5-4	TRBJ2-1	TRBD2	NA	CASTREGLAAYNEQFF	TGTGCCAGCACCCGGGAGGGACTAGCGGCCTACAATGAGCAGTTCTTC
TRBV11-2	TRBJ2-6	NA	many	CASRAPFVSGANVLTF	TGTGCCAGCAGGGCCCCGTTCGTCTCTGGGGCCAACGTCCTGACTTTC
TRBV28	TRBJ2-4	TRBD2	many	CASSDVTSGTKNIQYF	TGTGCCAGCAGTGACGTGACTAGCGGGACAAAAAACATTCAGTACTTC
TRBV11-2	TRBJ2-7	TRBD2	many	CASSLGSSGRIAEQYF	TGTGCCAGCAGCTTAGGTTCTAGCGGGAGGATAGCCGAGCAGTACTTC
TRBV7-8	TRBJ2-1	TRBD2	few	CASRVSGGRRNEQFF	TGTGCCAGCAGAGTTAGCGGGGGCCGCCGCAATGAGCAGTTCTTC
TRBV28	TRBJ1-5	NA	few	CATLGRRSPQHF	TGTGCCACCCTCGGACGAAGGAGCCCCCAGCATTTT
TRBV12-3/TRBV12-4	TRBJ2-3	TRBD2	many	CASSLGGGAVDTQYF	TGTGCCAGCAGTTTAGGCGGGGGGGCCGTGGATACGCAGTATTTT
TRBV12-3/TRBV12-4	TRBJ2-1	TRBD2	few	CASNLGLAGDEQFF	TGTGCCAGCAATTTAGGACTAGCGGGAGATGAGCAGTTCTTC
TRBV5-1	TRBJ2-2	NA	NA	CASSNGQTSTGELFF	TGCGCCAGCAGCAACGGACAGACGAGCACCGGGGAGCTGTTTTTT
TRBV20-1	TRBJ2-3	NA	many	CSARGGPDTQYF	TGCAGTGCTAGGGGGGGACCAGATACGCAGTATTTT
TRBV7-6	TRBJ2-7	TRBD2	many	CASSPGGTTNEQYF	TGTGCCAGCAGCCCGGGGGGGACAACCAATGAGCAGTACTTC
TRBV18	TRBJ2-7	NA	few	CASSPSLLYEQYF	TGTGCCAGCTCACCGTCCCTCCTCTACGAGCAGTACTTC
TRBV12-3/TRBV12-4	TRBJ1-1	NA	many	CASSLGRQAFF	TGTGCCAGCAGTTTAGGCAGGCAAGCTTTCTTT
TRBV27	TRBJ2-7	TRBD1	NA	CASSLIPGQANSYEQYF	TGTGCCAGCAGTTTAATTCCCGGACAGGCAAACTCCTACGAGCAGTACTTC
TRBV5-1	TRBJ2-3	TRBD1	few	CASSLKGQGIDTQYF	TGCGCCAGCAGCTTGAAGGGACAGGGGATAGATACGCAGTATTTT
TRBV20-1	TRBJ2-2	NA	NA	CSARDTRSRRSNTGELFF	TGCAGTGCTAGAGATACCCGGTCCAGGCGTTCGAACACCGGGGAGCTGTTTTTT
TRBV6-9	TRBJ2-1	TRBD2	NA	CASSYLAGDNEQFF	TGTGCCAGCAGTTACCTAGCGGGAGACAATGAGCAGTTCTTC